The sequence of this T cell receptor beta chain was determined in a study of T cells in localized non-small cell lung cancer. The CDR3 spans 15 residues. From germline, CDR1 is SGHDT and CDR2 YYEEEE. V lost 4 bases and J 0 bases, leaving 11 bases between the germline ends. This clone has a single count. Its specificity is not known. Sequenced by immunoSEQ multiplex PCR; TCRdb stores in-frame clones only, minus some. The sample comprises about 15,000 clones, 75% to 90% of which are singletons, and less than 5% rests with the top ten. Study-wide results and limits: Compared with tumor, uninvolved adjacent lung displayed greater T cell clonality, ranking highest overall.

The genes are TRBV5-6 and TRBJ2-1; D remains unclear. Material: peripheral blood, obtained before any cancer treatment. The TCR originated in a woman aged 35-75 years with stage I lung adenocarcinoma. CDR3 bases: TGTGCCAGCAGCCAACGACGTAACTCCTACAATGAGCAGTTCTTC. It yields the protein CASSQRRNSYNEQFF.